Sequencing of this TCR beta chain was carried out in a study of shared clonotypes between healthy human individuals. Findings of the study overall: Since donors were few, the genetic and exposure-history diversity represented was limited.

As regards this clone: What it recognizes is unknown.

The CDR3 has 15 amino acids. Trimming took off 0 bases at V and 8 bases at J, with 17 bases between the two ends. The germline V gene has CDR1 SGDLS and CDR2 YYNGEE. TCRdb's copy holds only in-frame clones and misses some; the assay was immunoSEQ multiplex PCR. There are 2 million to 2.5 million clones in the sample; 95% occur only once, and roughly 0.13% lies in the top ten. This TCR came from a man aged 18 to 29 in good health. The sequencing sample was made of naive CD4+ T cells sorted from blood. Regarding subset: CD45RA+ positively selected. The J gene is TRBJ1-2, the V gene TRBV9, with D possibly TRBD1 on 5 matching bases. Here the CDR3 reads CASSVGEGRWGGYTF. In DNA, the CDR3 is TGTGCCAGCAGCGTAGGCGAGGGGCGGTGGGGAGGCTACACCTTC.